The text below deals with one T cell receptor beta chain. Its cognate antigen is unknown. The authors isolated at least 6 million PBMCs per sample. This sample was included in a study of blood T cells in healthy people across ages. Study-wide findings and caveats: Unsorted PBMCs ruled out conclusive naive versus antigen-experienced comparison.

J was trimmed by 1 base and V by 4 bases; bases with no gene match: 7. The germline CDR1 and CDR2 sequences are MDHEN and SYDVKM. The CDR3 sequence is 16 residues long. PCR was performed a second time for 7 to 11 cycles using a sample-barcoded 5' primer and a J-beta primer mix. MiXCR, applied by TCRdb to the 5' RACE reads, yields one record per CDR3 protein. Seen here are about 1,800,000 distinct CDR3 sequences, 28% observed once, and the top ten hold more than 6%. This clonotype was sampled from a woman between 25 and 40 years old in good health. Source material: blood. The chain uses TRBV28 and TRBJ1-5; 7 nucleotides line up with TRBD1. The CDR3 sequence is CASSSYRQGSNQPQHF. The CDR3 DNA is TGTGCCAGCAGTTCCTACCGACAGGGAAGCAATCAGCCCCAGCATTTT.